Listed below are T cell receptor beta chains from one sample, sequenced in a study of T cell responses to AZD1222 COVID-19 vaccine. Sequencing was performed with immunoSEQ multiplex PCR; in TCRdb, only in-frame clones are kept and a portion is missing. The repertoire has 72,000 or so clones, 90% of them found once; the top ten carry roughly 4.2%. The sequencing here drew on peripheral blood, taken on day 0 of AZD1222 vaccination. These receptors were taken from an adult in good health. The CDR3 runs from the conserved cysteine through the conserved F or W. D genes are given only for firm matches. Not all rows give a size; the values are once, few, many and, for expanded clones, a class.

J gene	V gene	clone size	D gene	CDR3 length	CDR3 DNA	CDR3 protein
TRBJ1-1	TRBV24-1	once	TRBD1	12	TGTGCCACCAGCCGGGACAGGACTGAAGCTTTCTTT	CATSRDRTEAFF
TRBJ1-2	TRBV7-9	NA	NA	13	TGTGCCAGCAGCTTAGTGGGGGACTATGGCTACACCTTC	CASSLVGDYGYTF
TRBJ1-3	TRBV27	NA	TRBD1	15	TGTGCCAGCAGTACCGGGACAGGGGTCGGAAACACCATATATTTT	CASSTGTGVGNTIYF
TRBJ2-5	TRBV5-4	NA	NA	15	TGTGCCAGCAGCTTGGCCGGGAGCATTCGAGAGACCCAGTACTTC	CASSLAGSIRETQYF
TRBJ1-4	TRBV14	NA	NA	15	TGTGCCAGCAGCCAAGATCTCAGGGCTAATGAAAAACTGTTTTTT	CASSQDLRANEKLFF
TRBJ1-1	TRBV9	once	NA	14	TGTGCCAGCAGTAGTCCGGGCTTCGGCACTGAAGCTTTCTTT	CASSSPGFGTEAFF
TRBJ2-7	TRBV11-2	once	NA	11	TGTGCCAGCAGCTCCCTTTGGGAGCAGTACTTC	CASSSLWEQYF
TRBJ2-3	TRBV5-4	NA	NA	15	TGTGCCAGCAGCTTGAGCCAGCGGAACACAGATACGCAGTATTTT	CASSLSQRNTDTQYF
TRBJ2-3	TRBV7-3	NA	TRBD2	15	TGTGCCAGCAGCTATAGCGGGAGGGTGACAGATACGCAGTATTTT	CASSYSGRVTDTQYF
TRBJ1-5	TRBV30	NA	TRBD1	16	TGTGCCTGGAGGGGAAGCCTCGACAGGGCAAATCAGCCCCAGCATTTT	CAWRGSLDRANQPQHF
TRBJ2-1	TRBV20-1	NA	NA	13	TGCAGTGCTAGTACCGTTACCTACAATGAGCAGTTCTTC	CSASTVTYNEQFF
TRBJ2-2	TRBV5-4	NA	NA	16	TGTGCCAGCAGCCGTACAACGGGACGACCCACCGGGGAGCTGTTTTTT	CASSRTTGRPTGELFF
TRBJ2-5	TRBV6-5	NA	NA	12	TGTGCCAGCGGGGGGTTAGTGGAGACCCAGTACTTC	CASGGLVETQYF
TRBJ1-2	TRBV18	few	NA	15	TGTGCCAGCTCATCGGACATAGGACAAGTCTATGGCTACACCTTC	CASSSDIGQVYGYTF
TRBJ1-1	TRBV4-1	NA	NA	16	TGCGCCAGCAGCCAAGAAGGGCAAGTTTGGTCCCGTGAAGCTTTCTTT	CASSQEGQVWSREAFF
TRBJ1-5	TRBV4-2	NA	NA	15	TGTGCCAGCAGCCAAGAAGGGCTACAGGGACAGCCCCAGCATTTT	CASSQEGLQGQPQHF
TRBJ1-5	TRBV24-1	NA	NA	17	TGTGCCACCAGTGATTCGCGGACGGGAGATAGCAATCAGCCCCAGCATTTT	CATSDSRTGDSNQPQHF
TRBJ1-3	TRBV7-2	NA	NA	14	TGTGCCAGCAGCTTTCCGAGCTCTGGAAACACCATATATTTT	CASSFPSSGNTIYF
TRBJ1-4	TRBV7-2	NA	NA	13	TGTGCCAGCAGCCTCAACCCCGGGACAACCCTTTTTTTT	CASSLNPGTTLFF
TRBJ1-6	TRBV7-9	few	TRBD1	15	TGTGCCAGCAGCTCGGACAGGGGGGGCTATTCACCCCTCCACTTT	CASSSDRGGYSPLHF
TRBJ1-2	TRBV12-3/TRBV12-4	few	NA	12	TGTGCCAGCAGTTTAGCCGAGTATGGCTACACCTTC	CASSLAEYGYTF
TRBJ2-4	TRBV6-6	NA	TRBD1	14	TGTGCCAGTGAGGGAGGGACAGGGGGCGCCATTCAGTACTTC	CASEGGTGGAIQYF
TRBJ1-3	TRBV6-5	NA	TRBD1	14	TGTGCCAGCAGACAGGGGGAGGCTGGAAACACCATATATTTT	CASRQGEAGNTIYF
TRBJ2-5	TRBV7-9	NA	TRBD2	14	TGTGCCAGCAGTCGGGGAGGGGTGCGGGAGACCCAGTACTTC	CASSRGGVRETQYF
TRBJ2-6	TRBV7-6	NA	NA	21	TGTGCCAGCAGCTTAGAGCCGGTCAGGTCAATTACGGGTACTAGGGCCAACGTCCTGACTTTC	CASSLEPVRSITGTRANVLTF
TRBJ1-1	TRBV3-1/TRBV3-2	NA	NA	14	TGTGCCAGCAGCCAATTGGACAGGAACACTGAAGCTTTCTTT	CASSQLDRNTEAFF
TRBJ2-3	TRBV30	NA	NA	14	TGTGCCTGGAGTGGGGCGGGCAACACAGATACGCAGTATTTT	CAWSGAGNTDTQYF
TRBJ1-2	TRBV6-1	NA	NA	14	TGTGCCAGCAGTGAATCCGGAGGGTCGTATGGCTACACCTTC	CASSESGGSYGYTF
TRBJ2-3	TRBV5-7	once	NA	16	TGTGCCAGCAGCCCCCCCCGGACTCCTTACACAGATACGCAGTATTTT	CASSPPRTPYTDTQYF
TRBJ1-2	TRBV3-1/TRBV3-2	once	NA	14	TGTGCCAGCAGCCATAAAGACAGACTCTATGGCTACACCTTC	CASSHKDRLYGYTF